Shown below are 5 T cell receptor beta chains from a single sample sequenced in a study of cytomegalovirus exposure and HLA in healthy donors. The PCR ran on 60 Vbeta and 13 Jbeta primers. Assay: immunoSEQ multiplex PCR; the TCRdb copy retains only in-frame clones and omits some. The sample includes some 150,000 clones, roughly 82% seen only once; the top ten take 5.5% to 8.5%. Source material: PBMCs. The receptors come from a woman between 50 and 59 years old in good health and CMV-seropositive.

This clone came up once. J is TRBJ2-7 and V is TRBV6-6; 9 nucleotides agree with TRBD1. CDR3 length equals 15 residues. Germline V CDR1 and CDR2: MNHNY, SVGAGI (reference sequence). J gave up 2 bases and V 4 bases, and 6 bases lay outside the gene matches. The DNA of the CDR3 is TGTGCCAGCAGTTCGCCGGGACAGGGAACCTACGAGCAGTACTTC. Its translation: CASSSPGQGTYEQYF.

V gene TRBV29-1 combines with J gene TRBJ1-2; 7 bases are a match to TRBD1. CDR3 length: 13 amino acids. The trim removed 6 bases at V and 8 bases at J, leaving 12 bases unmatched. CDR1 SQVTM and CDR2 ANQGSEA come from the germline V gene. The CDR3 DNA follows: TGCAGCGTCCGAGAAGACAGGGACAAAGGCTACACCTTC. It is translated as CSVREDRDKGYTF.

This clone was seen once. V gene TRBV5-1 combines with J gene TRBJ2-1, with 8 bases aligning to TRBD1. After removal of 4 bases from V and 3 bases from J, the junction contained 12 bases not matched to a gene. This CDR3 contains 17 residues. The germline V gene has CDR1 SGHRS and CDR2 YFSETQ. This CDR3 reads CASSTSGQADFYNEQFF. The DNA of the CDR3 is TGCGCCAGCAGCACTTCGGGACAGGCAGACTTCTACAATGAGCAGTTCTTC.

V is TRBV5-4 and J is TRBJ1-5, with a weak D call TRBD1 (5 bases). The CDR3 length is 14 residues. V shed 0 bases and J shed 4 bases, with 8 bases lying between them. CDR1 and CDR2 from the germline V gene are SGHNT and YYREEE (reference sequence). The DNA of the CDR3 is TGTGCCAGCAGCTTGGATGGGGGGAATCAGCCCCAGCATTTT. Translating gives CASSLDGGNQPQHF. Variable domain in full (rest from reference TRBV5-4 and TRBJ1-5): ETGVTQSPTHLIKTRGQQVTLRCSSQSGHNTVSWYQQALGQGPQFIFQYYREEENGRGNFPPRFSGLQFPNYSSELNVNALELDDSALYLCASSLDGGNQPQHFGDGTRLSIL.

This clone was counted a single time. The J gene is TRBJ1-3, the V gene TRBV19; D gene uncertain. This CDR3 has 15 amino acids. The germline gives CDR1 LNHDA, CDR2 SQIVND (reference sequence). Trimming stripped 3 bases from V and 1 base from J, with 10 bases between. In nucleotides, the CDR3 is TGTGCCAGTAGTATTGGGTCGGGATCTGGAAACACCATATATTTT. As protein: CASSIGSGSGNTIYF.